The following is a T cell receptor beta chain sequence with its context. The antigen is not known. This sample was taken from a study of lymphopenia after photon versus proton radiotherapy. Findings and caveats of the study: In patients who died, overall survival fell as post-nadir TCR diversity dropped more. Photon-treated patients lost naive T cells and TCR diversity; proton-treated stayed stable. After the lymphocyte nadir, photon-treated repertoires showed oligoclonal expansion, especially of CD8+ Temra cells. Only patients who died were analyzed for survival; proton advantage is unproven.

Germline V lookup: CDR1 SGHRS, CDR2 YFSETQ. Losses at the gene ends were 1 base for V and 3 bases for J; bases not matched to a gene: 15. CDR3 length: 20 residues. Produced via immunoSEQ multiplex PCR; TCRdb's table is partial and in-frame only. Counted here are approximately 170,000 clones, 70% to 90% occurring once; the ten biggest clones make up about 4.3%. This clonotype originated in a man aged 45-65 years with gastric cancer. The gene calls are TRBV5-1 and TRBJ2-1, with 11 bases aligning to TRBD2. This material consisted of peripheral blood, taken from a patient treated with photon-based radiotherapy. CDR3 in DNA: TGCGCCAGCAGCTTGTCTACTCTAGCGGGAGGCATACAAAACTACAATGAGCAGTTCTTC. Amino acid sequence: CASSLSTLAGGIQNYNEQFF.